The present T cell receptor (beta chain) was sequenced within a study of T cell responses to AZD1222 COVID-19 vaccine. A note on this clone: No antigen is known for it.

Clones were read by immunoSEQ multiplex PCR, and TCRdb kept only the in-frame ones, dropping some. The profile shows 140,000 to 150,000 clones, about 89% of them singletons. The study, taken as a whole, reports: There were vaccine-associated CD4 TCRs across spike, dominant at 160-218 and 743-854. Researchers took repertoire samples only after the peak T cell response had come. White British people made up most donors, females outnumbered males, and clonal diversity was possibly underestimated.

This CDR3 comprises 13 residues. Trimming cost V 4 bases and J 7 bases, with 8 bases left between them. The sequence derives from an adult who received the MenACWY meningococcal vaccine as a control. J is TRBJ1-6 and V is TRBV12-3 or TRBV12-4, with D unresolved. The source material was peripheral blood, sampled 28 days after the second dose of the MenACWY control vaccine. The DNA for the CDR3 is TGTGCCAGCAGTTCTACAGAGAATTCACCCCTCCACTTT. Protein sequence: CASSSTENSPLHF.